The subject of this entry is one TCR beta chain. The sample has other DNA sequences that encode this CDR3 too. Authors' methods: How many nucleated cells were present was estimated from reference gene primer amplification. Clones were read by immunoSEQ multiplex PCR, and TCRdb kept only the in-frame ones, dropping some. The V and J calls and the clone size are those of that table, but D and trimming were determined from the DNA. This table has 85,000 to 100,000 clones, over 75% appearing once. This entry belongs to a study of blood T cell repertoires in COVID-19. Study as a whole: Material from acute and convalescent COVID-19 was sourced from the United States, Italy and Spain. Sources were T cells, B-cell-depleted T cells, or PBMCs; the material itself was cDNA or gDNA.

The germline V gene encodes CDR1 LGHDT and CDR2 YNNKEL (reference sequence). With 1 base clipped from V and 6 bases from J, the junction kept 3 bases outside the gene matches. The CDR3 is 14 amino acids. The origin of this receptor is a man between 60 and 75 years old with acute or convalescent COVID-19. Sequencing input: peripheral blood. This chain connects TRBV3-1 (or the pseudogene TRBV3-2) to TRBJ1-5; 7 positions agree with TRBD1. CDR3 in DNA: TGTGCCAGCAGCCAAGGACAGGGAGGTCAGCCCCAGCATTTT. It yields the protein CASSQGQGGQPQHF.